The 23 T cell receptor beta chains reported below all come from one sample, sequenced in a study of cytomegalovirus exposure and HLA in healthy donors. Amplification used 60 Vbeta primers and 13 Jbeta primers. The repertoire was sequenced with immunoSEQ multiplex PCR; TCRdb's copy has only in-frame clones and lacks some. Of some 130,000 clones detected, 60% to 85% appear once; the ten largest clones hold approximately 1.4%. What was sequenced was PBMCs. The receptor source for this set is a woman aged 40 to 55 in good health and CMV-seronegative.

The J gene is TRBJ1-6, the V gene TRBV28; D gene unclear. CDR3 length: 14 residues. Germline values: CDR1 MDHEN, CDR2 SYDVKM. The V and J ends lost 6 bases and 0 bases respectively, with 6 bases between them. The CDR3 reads CASSFYSYNSPLHF. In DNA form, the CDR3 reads TGTGCCAGCAGCTTTTACTCCTATAATTCACCCCTCCACTTT.

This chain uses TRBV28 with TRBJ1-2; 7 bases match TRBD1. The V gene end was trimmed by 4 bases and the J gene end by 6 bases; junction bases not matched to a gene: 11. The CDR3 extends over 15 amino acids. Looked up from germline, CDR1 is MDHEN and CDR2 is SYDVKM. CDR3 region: CASSYPHTGAHGYTF. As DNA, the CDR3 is TGTGCCAGCAGTTACCCCCATACAGGGGCCCATGGCTACACCTTC.

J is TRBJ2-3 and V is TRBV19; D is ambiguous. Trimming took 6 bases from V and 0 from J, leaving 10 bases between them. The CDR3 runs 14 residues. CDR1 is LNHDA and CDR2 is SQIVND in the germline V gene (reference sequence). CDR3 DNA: TGTGCCAGTAGGAAAGTGCAGAGCACAGATACGCAGTATTTT. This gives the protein CASRKVQSTDTQYF.

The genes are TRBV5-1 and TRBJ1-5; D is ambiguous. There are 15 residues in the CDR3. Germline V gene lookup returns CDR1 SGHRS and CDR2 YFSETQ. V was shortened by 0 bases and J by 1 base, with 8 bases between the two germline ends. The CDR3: CASSLGSSSNQPQHF. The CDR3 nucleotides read TGCGCCAGCAGCTTGGGTAGCTCCAGCAATCAGCCCCAGCATTTT.

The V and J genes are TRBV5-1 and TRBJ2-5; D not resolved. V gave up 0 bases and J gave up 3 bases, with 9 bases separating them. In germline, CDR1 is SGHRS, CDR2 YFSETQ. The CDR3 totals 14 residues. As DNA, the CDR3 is TGCGCCAGCAGCTTGGAAGACTTAAAAGAGACCCAGTACTTC. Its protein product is CASSLEDLKETQYF.

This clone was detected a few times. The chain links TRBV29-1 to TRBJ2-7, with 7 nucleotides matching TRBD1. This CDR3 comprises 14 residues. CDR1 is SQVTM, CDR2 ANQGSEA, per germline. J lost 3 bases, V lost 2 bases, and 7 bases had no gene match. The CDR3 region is CSVETRTGIYEQYF. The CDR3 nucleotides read TGCAGCGTTGAAACTAGGACAGGAATCTACGAGCAGTACTTC.

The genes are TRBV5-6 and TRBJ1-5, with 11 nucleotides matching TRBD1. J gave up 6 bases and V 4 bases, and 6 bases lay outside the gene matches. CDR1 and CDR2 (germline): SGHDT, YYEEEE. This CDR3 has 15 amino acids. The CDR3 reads CASSLRDRGSQPQHF. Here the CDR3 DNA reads TGTGCCAGCAGCCTGAGGGACAGGGGGTCTCAGCCCCAGCATTTT.

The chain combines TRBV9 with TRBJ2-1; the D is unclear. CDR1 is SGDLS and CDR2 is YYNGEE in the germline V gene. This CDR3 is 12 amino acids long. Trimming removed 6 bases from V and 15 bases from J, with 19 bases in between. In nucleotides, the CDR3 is TGTGCCAGCATCTCCTTGCGGCTAGGTCGGTTCTTC. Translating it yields CASISLRLGRFF.

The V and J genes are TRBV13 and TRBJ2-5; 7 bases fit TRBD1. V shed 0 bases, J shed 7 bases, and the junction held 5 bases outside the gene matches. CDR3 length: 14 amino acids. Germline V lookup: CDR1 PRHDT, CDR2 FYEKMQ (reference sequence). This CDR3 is CASSLGAGGRTQYF. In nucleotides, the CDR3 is TGTGCCAGCAGCTTAGGGGCAGGGGGTCGGACCCAGTACTTC.

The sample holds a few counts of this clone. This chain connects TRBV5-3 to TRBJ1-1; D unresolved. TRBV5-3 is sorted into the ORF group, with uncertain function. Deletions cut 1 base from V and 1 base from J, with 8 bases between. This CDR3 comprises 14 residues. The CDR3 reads CARSLSRANTEAFF. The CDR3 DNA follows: TGTGCCAGAAGCTTGTCTCGAGCGAACACTGAAGCTTTCTTT.

Written as DNA, the CDR3 is TGTGCCAGCAGTTACTCGAGACAGGGGCAACAGCCCCAGCATTTT. This sequence encodes CASSYSRQGQQPQHF. This rearrangement joins TRBV6-5 to TRBJ1-5; 8 bases are shared with TRBD1. The trim removed 0 bases at V and 7 bases at J, leaving 5 bases unmatched. CDR1 MNHEY and CDR2 SVGAGI come from the germline V gene. This CDR3 comprises 15 residues.

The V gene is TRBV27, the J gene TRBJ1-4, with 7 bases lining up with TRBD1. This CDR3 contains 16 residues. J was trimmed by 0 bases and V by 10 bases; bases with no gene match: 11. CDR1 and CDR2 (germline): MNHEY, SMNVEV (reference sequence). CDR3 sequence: CATNTGVDATNEKLFF. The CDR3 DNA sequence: TGTGCCACCAACACAGGGGTGGATGCAACTAATGAAAAACTGTTTTTT.

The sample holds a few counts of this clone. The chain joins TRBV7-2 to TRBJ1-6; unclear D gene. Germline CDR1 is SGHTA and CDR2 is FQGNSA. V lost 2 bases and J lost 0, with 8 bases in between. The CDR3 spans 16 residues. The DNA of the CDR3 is TGTGCCAGCAGCTTATTAGGGAGCTCCTATAATTCACCCCTCCACTTT. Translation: CASSLLGSSYNSPLHF.

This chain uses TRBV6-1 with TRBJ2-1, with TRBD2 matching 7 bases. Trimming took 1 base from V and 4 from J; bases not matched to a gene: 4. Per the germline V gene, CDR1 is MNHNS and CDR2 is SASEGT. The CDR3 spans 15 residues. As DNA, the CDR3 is TGTGCCAGCAGTGAAGGGGGGGGACGGTACAATGAGCAGTTCTTC. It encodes CASSEGGGRYNEQFF.

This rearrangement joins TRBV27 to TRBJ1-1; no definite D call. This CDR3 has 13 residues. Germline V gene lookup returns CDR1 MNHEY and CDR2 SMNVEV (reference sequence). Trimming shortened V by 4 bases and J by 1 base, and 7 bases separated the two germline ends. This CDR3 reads CASSYRGNTEAFF. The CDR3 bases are TGTGCCAGCAGTTATCGGGGGAACACTGAAGCTTTCTTT.

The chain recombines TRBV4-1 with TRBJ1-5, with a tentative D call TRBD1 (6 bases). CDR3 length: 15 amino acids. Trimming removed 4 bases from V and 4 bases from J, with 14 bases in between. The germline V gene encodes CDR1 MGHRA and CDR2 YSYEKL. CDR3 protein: CASSLIWGLNQPQHF. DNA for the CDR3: TGCGCCAGCAGCCTTATTTGGGGGCTAAATCAGCCCCAGCATTTT.

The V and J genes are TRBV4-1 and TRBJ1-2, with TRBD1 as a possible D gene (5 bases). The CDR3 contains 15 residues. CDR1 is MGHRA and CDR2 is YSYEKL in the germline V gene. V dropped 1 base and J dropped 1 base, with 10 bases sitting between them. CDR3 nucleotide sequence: TGCGCCAGCAGCCAAGTTGCCGACAGTAACTATGGCTACACCTTC. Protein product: CASSQVADSNYGYTF.

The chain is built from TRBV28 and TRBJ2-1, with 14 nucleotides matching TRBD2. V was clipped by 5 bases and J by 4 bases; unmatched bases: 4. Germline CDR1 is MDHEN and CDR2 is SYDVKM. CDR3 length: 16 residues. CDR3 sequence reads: CASSRTSGGLYNEQFF. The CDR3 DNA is TGTGCCAGCAGTAGGACTAGCGGGGGGTTATACAATGAGCAGTTCTTC.

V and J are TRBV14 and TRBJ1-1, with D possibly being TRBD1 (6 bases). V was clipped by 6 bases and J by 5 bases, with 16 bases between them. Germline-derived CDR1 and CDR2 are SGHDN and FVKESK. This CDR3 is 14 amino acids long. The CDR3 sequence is CASRHTGLGTEAFF. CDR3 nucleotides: TGTGCCAGCAGACACACAGGGCTGGGTACTGAAGCTTTCTTT.

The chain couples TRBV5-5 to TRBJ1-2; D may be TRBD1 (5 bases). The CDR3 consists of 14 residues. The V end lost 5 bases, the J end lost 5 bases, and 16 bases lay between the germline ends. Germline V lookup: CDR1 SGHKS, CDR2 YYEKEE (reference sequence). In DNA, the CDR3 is TGTGCCAGCAGTTATAGCGGGGGTTATTATGGCTACACCTTC. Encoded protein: CASSYSGGYYGYTF.

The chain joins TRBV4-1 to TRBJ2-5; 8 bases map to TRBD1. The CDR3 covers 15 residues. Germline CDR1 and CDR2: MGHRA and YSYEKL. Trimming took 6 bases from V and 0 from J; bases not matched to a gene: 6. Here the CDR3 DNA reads TGCGCCAGCAGTAGACAGGGGTCGTACCAAGAGACCCAGTACTTC. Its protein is CASSRQGSYQETQYF.

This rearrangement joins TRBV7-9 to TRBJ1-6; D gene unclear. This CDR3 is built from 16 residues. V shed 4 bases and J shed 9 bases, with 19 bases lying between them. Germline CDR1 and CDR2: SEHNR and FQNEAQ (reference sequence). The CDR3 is CASSSTLTGSTSPLHF. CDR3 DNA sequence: TGTGCCAGCAGCTCGACTTTGACCGGGTCTACTTCACCCCTCCACTTT.

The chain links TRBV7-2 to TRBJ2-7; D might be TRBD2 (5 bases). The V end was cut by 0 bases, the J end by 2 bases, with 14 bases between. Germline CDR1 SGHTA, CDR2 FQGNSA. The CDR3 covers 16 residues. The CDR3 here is CASSLALSAAPYEQYF. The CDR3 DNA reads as TGTGCCAGCAGCTTAGCGCTTAGCGCGGCCCCCTACGAGCAGTACTTC.